This T cell receptor beta chain appears in the sequencing data of a study of shared clonotypes between healthy human individuals. Clones were sequenced by immunoSEQ multiplex PCR, and TCRdb holds only the in-frame ones, with some missing. The sample lists 980,000 or so clones; less than 85% were seen once. The V and J ends lost 5 bases and 7 bases, in that order; junction bases with no gene match: 8. Germline CDR1 reads MDHEN; CDR2 reads SYDVKM. The CDR3 spans 15 residues. The sample was memory CD4+ T cells sorted from blood. Subset reported: CD45RA-negative fraction. The sequence derives from a man between 18 and 35 years old in good health. V usage is TRBV28 and J usage is TRBJ2-2; 9 nucleotides agree with TRBD1. The CDR3 here is CASSPRDRVYGELFF. The CDR3 DNA follows: TGTGCCAGCAGTCCGAGGGACAGGGTGTACGGGGAGCTGTTTTTT.